Sequencing of this T cell receptor beta chain was carried out in a study of HIV-infected patients and healthy controls. The study, taken as a whole, reports: HIV-infected patients shared fewer CDR3 sequences between individuals than healthy controls.

This clonotype was seen ten or more times. The antigen is unknown. Whole blood was used without fractionation, so all unsorted peripheral T cells were included. Nine to ten uninfected healthy donors were sampled as controls, four sampled twice around three months apart. The CDR3 has 14 residues. Germline V gene sequence: CDR1 MNHEY, CDR2 SMNVEV (reference sequence). V lost 2 bases, J lost 6 bases, and 13 bases lay in between. cDNA was made from approximately 0.55 ug RNA using alpha and beta constant primers. Alpha and beta chain libraries were made separately by chain-specific third strand synthesis with multiplexing indices. TCRdb recomputed calls from the 5' RACE reads with MiXCR, one row per CDR3 protein. The data show about 12,000 distinct CDR3 sequences, about 5.1% seen once.

The TCR originated in an adult in good health. Input material: blood. This chain connects TRBV27 to TRBJ1-1, with D unclear. CDR3 loop: CASSLSRTSPEAFF. The CDR3 nucleotides read TGTGCCAGCAGTTTAAGCCGGACCTCCCCTGAAGCTTTCTTT.